These T cell receptor beta chains were read from a single sample in a study of T cell responses to AZD1222 COVID-19 vaccine. Sequencing used immunoSEQ multiplex PCR; TCRdb keeps in-frame clones, though not all of them. The sample consists of some 50,000 clones, roughly 90% of them appearing once. Sequenced material: peripheral blood, taken 28 days after the second AZD1222 dose. These TCRs come from an adult who received the AZD1222 COVID-19 vaccine. Each CDR3 is given with its conserved first and last residue. Each record gives: clone size, V gene, J gene, D gene, CDR3 protein, CDR3 DNA. The D gene is left open where the match is weak. Size values are once, few and many counts, or a class for expanded clones, and some rows have none.

size: .
V: TRBV6-5
J: TRBJ1-1
D: .
CDR3: CASSYGRVTEAFF
DNA: TGTGCCAGCAGTTATGGAAGGGTTACTGAAGCTTTCTTT

size: .
V: TRBV27
J: TRBJ2-6
D: .
CDR3: CASSLIPPEANVLTF
DNA: TGTGCCAGCAGTTTAATCCCTCCTGAGGCCAACGTCCTGACTTTC

size: .
V: TRBV10-2
J: TRBJ1-2
D: .
CDR3: CASRDIYGYTF
DNA: TGCGCCAGCCGGGACATCTATGGCTACACCTTC

size: .
V: TRBV7-2
J: TRBJ1-5
D: .
CDR3: CASSSQGLVPQHF
DNA: TGTGCCAGCAGCAGTCAGGGTTTGGTGCCCCAGCATTTT

size: few
V: TRBV19
J: TRBJ2-2
D: .
CDR3: CAGRDPNTGELFF
DNA: TGTGCCGGAAGGGACCCTAACACCGGGGAGCTGTTTTTT

size: .
V: TRBV5-1
J: TRBJ2-2
D: TRBD2
CDR3: CASSLSGSRTGELFF
DNA: TGCGCCAGCAGCTTAAGCGGGAGTCGGACCGGGGAGCTGTTTTTT

size: .
V: TRBV18
J: TRBJ1-5
D: TRBD1
CDR3: CASSTATGQPQHF
DNA: TGTGCCAGCTCAACCGCGACAGGGCAGCCCCAGCATTTT

size: .
V: TRBV5-1
J: TRBJ1-1
D: .
CDR3: CASSSDPTLEAFF
DNA: TGCGCCAGCAGCTCCGATCCCACACTTGAAGCTTTCTTT

size: .
V: TRBV5-4
J: TRBJ2-5
D: .
CDR3: CASSLLSIGETQYF
DNA: TGTGCCAGCAGCTTGCTGTCGATCGGGGAGACCCAGTACTTC

size: .
V: TRBV28
J: TRBJ1-5
D: .
CDR3: CASSLLRGNSNQPQHF
DNA: TGTGCCAGCAGTTTATTGCGGGGAAATAGCAATCAGCCCCAGCATTTT

size: once
V: TRBV10-3
J: TRBJ2-1
D: .
CDR3: CAISELTGPINEQFF
DNA: TGTGCCATCAGTGAATTGACGGGCCCAATCAATGAGCAGTTCTTC

size: .
V: TRBV7-2
J: TRBJ1-5
D: .
CDR3: CASSLWRVSNQPQHF
DNA: TGTGCCAGCAGCCTGTGGAGGGTCAGCAATCAGCCCCAGCATTTT

size: .
V: TRBV6-1
J: TRBJ2-7
D: .
CDR3: CASSELKYEQYF
DNA: TGTGCCAGCAGTGAATTGAAGTACGAGCAGTACTTC

size: .
V: TRBV9
J: TRBJ1-1
D: .
CDR3: CASSVGGTFMNTEAFF
DNA: TGTGCCAGCAGCGTAGGCGGGACTTTTATGAACACTGAAGCTTTCTTT

size: .
V: TRBV23-1
J: TRBJ1-3
D: .
CDR3: CASSQWARTRNDTIYF
DNA: TGCGCCAGCAGTCAATGGGCGAGGACACGGAACGACACCATATATTTT

size: once
V: TRBV19
J: TRBJ1-5
D: TRBD1
CDR3: CASSMLGTGGDQPQHF
DNA: TGTGCCAGTAGTATGTTAGGGACAGGGGGGGATCAGCCCCAGCATTTT

size: .
V: TRBV5-1
J: TRBJ2-3
D: TRBD1
CDR3: CASSFSWGQGIPDTQYF
DNA: TGCGCCAGCAGCTTTTCATGGGGACAGGGTATCCCAGATACGCAGTATTTT

size: .
V: TRBV6-2/TRBV6-3
J: TRBJ1-2
D: TRBD1
CDR3: CASSGQGYGYTF
DNA: TGTGCCAGCAGCGGACAGGGGTATGGCTACACCTTC

size: .
V: TRBV6-5
J: TRBJ1-2
D: TRBD1
CDR3: CASRTDRGAGGYTF
DNA: TGTGCCAGCAGAACCGACAGGGGCGCGGGTGGCTACACCTTC

size: .
V: TRBV10-3
J: TRBJ1-2
D: TRBD1
CDR3: CAISPGQVYGYTF
DNA: TGTGCCATCAGTCCGGGACAGGTCTATGGCTACACCTTC

size: .
V: TRBV15
J: TRBJ2-5
D: TRBD1
CDR3: CATSRLGTGVETQYF
DNA: TGTGCCACCAGCAGATTGGGGACAGGGGTCGAGACCCAGTACTTC

size: .
V: TRBV3-1/TRBV3-2
J: TRBJ1-5
D: .
CDR3: CASSQEGLNQPQHF
DNA: TGTGCCAGCAGCCAGGAGGGGCTCAATCAGCCCCAGCATTTT

size: .
V: TRBV2
J: TRBJ2-3
D: .
CDR3: CASSDPEGGDTQYF
DNA: TGTGCCAGCAGTGACCCAGAGGGCGGGGATACGCAGTATTTT

size: .
V: TRBV20-1
J: TRBJ2-1
D: TRBD2
CDR3: CSASGSGRGNEQFF
DNA: TGCAGTGCTAGTGGTAGCGGGAGGGGAAATGAGCAGTTCTTC

size: .
V: TRBV25-1
J: TRBJ1-2
D: TRBD1
CDR3: CASSEGGTGSTKGYTF
DNA: TGTGCCAGCAGTGAAGGCGGGACAGGGAGTACAAAGGGCTACACCTTC

size: .
V: TRBV7-2
J: TRBJ2-1
D: TRBD2
CDR3: CASSLSFSGFKDEQFF
DNA: TGTGCCAGCAGCTTAAGTTTTAGCGGGTTTAAGGATGAGCAGTTCTTC

size: .
V: TRBV2
J: TRBJ2-2
D: TRBD1
CDR3: CASSETPPGQGFTGELFF
DNA: TGTGCCAGCAGTGAAACGCCCCCGGGACAGGGGTTCACCGGGGAGCTGTTTTTT

size: .
V: TRBV25-1
J: TRBJ1-1
D: TRBD1
CDR3: CASNSSPGQGQNTEAFF
DNA: TGTGCCAGCAACAGCTCTCCGGGACAGGGACAGAACACTGAAGCTTTCTTT

size: .
V: TRBV19
J: TRBJ1-5
D: TRBD1
CDR3: CASSPRDRVSQPQHF
DNA: TGTGCCAGTAGTCCCCGGGACAGGGTCAGTCAGCCCCAGCATTTT

size: .
V: TRBV27
J: TRBJ2-2
D: .
CDR3: CASSFGRGGELFF
DNA: TGTGCCAGCAGTTTCGGCCGTGGCGGGGAGCTGTTTTTT

size: .
V: TRBV6-5
J: TRBJ1-6
D: .
CDR3: CAIWGGAGNSPLHF
DNA: TGTGCCATCTGGGGGGGTGCGGGAAATTCACCCCTCCACTTT

size: .
V: TRBV5-4
J: TRBJ2-5
D: TRBD2
CDR3: CASQQASSGRETQYF
DNA: TGTGCCAGCCAGCAGGCTAGTAGCGGGAGAGAGACCCAGTACTTC

size: .
V: TRBV5-1
J: TRBJ2-1
D: TRBD2
CDR3: CASSLVASGDYNEQFF
DNA: TGCGCCAGCAGCTTGGTGGCTAGCGGTGACTACAATGAGCAGTTCTTC

size: .
V: TRBV6-4
J: TRBJ1-1
D: TRBD1
CDR3: CASSDTARGTGLDTEAFF
DNA: TGTGCCAGCAGTGACACTGCCAGGGGGACAGGGTTAGACACTGAAGCTTTCTTT

size: .
V: TRBV5-4
J: TRBJ2-2
D: TRBD1
CDR3: CASSLRQGDTGELFF
DNA: TGTGCCAGCAGCTTGAGACAGGGTGACACCGGGGAGCTGTTTTTT

size: .
V: TRBV30
J: TRBJ1-2
D: .
CDR3: CAWSVPGGGYTF
DNA: TGTGCCTGGAGTGTACCTGGGGGTGGCTACACCTTC

size: .
V: TRBV19
J: TRBJ1-1
D: .
CDR3: CASSSSETGYTEAFF
DNA: TGTGCCAGTAGTTCATCAGAGACAGGATACACTGAAGCTTTCTTT

size: .
V: TRBV6-5
J: TRBJ2-7
D: .
CDR3: CASSRPGAGGYEQYF
DNA: TGTGCCAGCAGTCGCCCCGGTGCGGGTGGATACGAGCAGTACTTC

size: .
V: TRBV14
J: TRBJ2-1
D: .
CDR3: CASSPRLSSYNEQFF
DNA: TGTGCCAGCAGCCCACGACTTAGCTCCTACAATGAGCAGTTCTTC

size: .
V: TRBV11-2
J: TRBJ2-3
D: .
CDR3: CASSLGGLPGTQYF
DNA: TGTGCCAGCAGCTTAGGTGGACTCCCAGGGACGCAGTATTTT

size: .
V: TRBV9
J: TRBJ1-1
D: TRBD1
CDR3: CASSPRGDRVTEAFF
DNA: TGTGCCAGCAGCCCCAGAGGGGACAGGGTCACTGAAGCTTTCTTT

size: once
V: TRBV15
J: TRBJ2-1
D: TRBD2
CDR3: CATSSFGREGNEQFF
DNA: TGTGCCACCAGCAGTTTTGGGCGGGAGGGGAATGAGCAGTTCTTC

size: .
V: TRBV27
J: TRBJ2-1
D: .
CDR3: CASSKLGQRYNEQFF
DNA: TGTGCCAGCAGTAAGTTAGGACAGAGATACAATGAGCAGTTCTTC

size: .
V: TRBV5-1
J: TRBJ2-1
D: TRBD2
CDR3: CASSLSSGASYNEQFF
DNA: TGCGCCAGCAGCTTGAGTAGCGGGGCGTCCTACAATGAGCAGTTCTTC

size: .
V: TRBV15
J: TRBJ1-4
D: .
CDR3: CATSRERPDEKLFF
DNA: TGTGCCACCAGCAGAGAAAGGCCAGACGAAAAACTGTTTTTT

size: .
V: TRBV6-1
J: TRBJ1-1
D: .
CDR3: CASSPAGGGTEAFF
DNA: TGTGCCAGCAGCCCGGCCGGGGGGGGCACTGAAGCTTTCTTT